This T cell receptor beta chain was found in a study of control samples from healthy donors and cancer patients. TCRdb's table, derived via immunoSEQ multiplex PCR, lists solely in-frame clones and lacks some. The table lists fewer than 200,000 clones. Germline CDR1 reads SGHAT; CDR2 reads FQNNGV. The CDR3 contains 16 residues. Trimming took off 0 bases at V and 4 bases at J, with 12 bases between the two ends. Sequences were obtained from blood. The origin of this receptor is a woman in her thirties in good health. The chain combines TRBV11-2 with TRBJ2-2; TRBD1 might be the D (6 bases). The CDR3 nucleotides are TGTGCCAGCAGCTTAGAAGGCAGGGGCTCCACCGGGGAGCTGTTTTTT. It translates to CASSLEGRGSTGELFF.